The T cell receptor (beta chain) under discussion was sequenced for a study of blood T cell repertoires in COVID-19. Study at large: COVID-19 samples from acute and convalescent phases originated in the United States, Italy and Spain. PBMCs, B-cell-depleted T cells, or T cells were the source of the cDNA or gDNA that made up the material.

Authors' data handling: Estimation of nucleated cell counts relied on the amplification of reference gene primers. Here immunoSEQ multiplex PCR was the method, and the copy in TCRdb shows in-frame clones only, minus some. That table gives V, J and clone size, and the DNA gave D and trimming. The data show fewer than 250,000 clones, 80% to 90% seen once. Germline assignment: CDR1 MDHEN and CDR2 SYDVKM. This CDR3 comprises 15 residues. J gave up 1 base and V 2 bases, and 4 bases lay outside the gene matches. The source material was peripheral blood. The TCR originated in a man aged 40-49 years with acute or convalescent COVID-19. The chain recombines TRBV28 with TRBJ2-7; TRBD2 aligns across 8 bases. CDR3: CASSLITSGSYEQYF. Here the CDR3 DNA reads TGTGCCAGCAGTTTAATAACTAGCGGATCCTACGAGCAGTACTTC.